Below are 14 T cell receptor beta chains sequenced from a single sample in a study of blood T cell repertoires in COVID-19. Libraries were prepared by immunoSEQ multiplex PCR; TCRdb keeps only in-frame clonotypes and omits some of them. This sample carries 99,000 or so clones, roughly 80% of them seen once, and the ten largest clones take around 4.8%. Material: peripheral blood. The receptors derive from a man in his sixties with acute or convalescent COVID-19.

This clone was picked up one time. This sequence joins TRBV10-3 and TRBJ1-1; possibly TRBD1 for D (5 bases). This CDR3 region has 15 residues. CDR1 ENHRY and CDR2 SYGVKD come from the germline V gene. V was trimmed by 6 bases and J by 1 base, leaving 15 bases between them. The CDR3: CAIRPLTESNTEAFF. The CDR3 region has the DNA TGTGCCATCAGGCCCCTGACAGAATCGAACACTGAAGCTTTCTTT.

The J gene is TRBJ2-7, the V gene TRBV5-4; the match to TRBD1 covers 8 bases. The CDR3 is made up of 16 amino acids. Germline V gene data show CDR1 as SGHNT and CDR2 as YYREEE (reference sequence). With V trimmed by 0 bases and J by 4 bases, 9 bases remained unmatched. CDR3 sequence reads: CASSLGGTGLGYEQYF. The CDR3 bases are TGTGCCAGCAGCTTGGGAGGGACAGGCCTCGGTTACGAGCAGTACTTC.

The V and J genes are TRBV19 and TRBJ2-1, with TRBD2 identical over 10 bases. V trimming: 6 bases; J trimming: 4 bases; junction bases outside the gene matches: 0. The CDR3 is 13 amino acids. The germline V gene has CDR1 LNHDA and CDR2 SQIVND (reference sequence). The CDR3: CASRTSGYNEQFF. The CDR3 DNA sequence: TGTGCCAGTAGGACTAGCGGGTACAATGAGCAGTTCTTC.

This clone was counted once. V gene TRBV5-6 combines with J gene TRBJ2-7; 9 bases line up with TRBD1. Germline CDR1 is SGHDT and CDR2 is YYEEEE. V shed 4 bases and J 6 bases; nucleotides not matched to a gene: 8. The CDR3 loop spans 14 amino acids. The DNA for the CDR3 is TGTGCCAGCAGCATCCGGGACAGGGTACCCGAGCAGTACTTC. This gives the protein CASSIRDRVPEQYF.

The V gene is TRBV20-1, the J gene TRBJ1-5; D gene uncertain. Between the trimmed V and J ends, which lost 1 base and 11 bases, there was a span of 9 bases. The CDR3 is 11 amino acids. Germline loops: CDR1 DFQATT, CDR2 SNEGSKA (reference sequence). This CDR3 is CSARVDMSQHF. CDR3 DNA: TGCAGTGCTAGAGTCGACATGTCCCAGCATTTT.

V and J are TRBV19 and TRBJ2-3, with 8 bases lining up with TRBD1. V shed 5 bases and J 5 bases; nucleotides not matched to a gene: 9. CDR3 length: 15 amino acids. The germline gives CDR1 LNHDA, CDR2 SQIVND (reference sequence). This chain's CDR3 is CASSSPGGSEDTQYF. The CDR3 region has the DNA TGTGCCAGTAGTTCCCCAGGGGGCTCGGAAGATACGCAGTATTTT.

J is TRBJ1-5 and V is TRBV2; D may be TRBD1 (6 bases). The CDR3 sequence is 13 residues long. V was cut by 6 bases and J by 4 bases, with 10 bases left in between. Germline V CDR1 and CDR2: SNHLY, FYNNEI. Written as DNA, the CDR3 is TGTGCCAGCAGCGGGACATCTAATCAGCCCCAGCATTTT. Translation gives CASSGTSNQPQHF.

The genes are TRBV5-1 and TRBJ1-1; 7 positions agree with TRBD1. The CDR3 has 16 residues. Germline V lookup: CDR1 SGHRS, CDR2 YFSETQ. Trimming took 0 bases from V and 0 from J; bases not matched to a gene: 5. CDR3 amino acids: CASSLAGDSMNTEAFF. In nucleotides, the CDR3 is TGCGCCAGCAGCTTGGCCGGGGACAGTATGAACACTGAAGCTTTCTTT.

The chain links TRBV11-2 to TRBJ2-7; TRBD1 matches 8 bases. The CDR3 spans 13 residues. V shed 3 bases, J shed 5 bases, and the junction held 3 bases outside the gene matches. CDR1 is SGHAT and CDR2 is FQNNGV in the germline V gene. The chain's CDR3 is CASSFQGADEQYF. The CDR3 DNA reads TGTGCCAGCAGCTTTCAGGGGGCCGACGAGCAGTACTTC. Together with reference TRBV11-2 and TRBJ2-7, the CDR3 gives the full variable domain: EAGVAQSPRYKIIEKRQSVAFWCNPISGHATLYWYQQILGQGPKLLIQFQNNGVVDDSQLPKDRFSAERLKGVDSTLKIQPAKLEDSAVYLCASSFQGADEQYFGPGTRLTVT.

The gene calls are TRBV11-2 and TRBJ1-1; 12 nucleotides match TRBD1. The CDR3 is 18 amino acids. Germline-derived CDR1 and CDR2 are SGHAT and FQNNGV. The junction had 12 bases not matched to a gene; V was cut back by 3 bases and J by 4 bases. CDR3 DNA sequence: TGTGCCAGCAGCTTCAGGGGGGGACAGGGGGCCCAAGGCACTGAAGCTTTCTTT. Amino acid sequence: CASSFRGGQGAQGTEAFF.

CDR3 sequence: CATSDTGENYGYTF. The CDR3 region has the DNA TGTGCCACCAGTGATACAGGGGAAAACTATGGCTACACCTTC. The chain couples TRBV24-1 to TRBJ1-2, with TRBD1 matching 7 bases. Germline loops: CDR1 KGHDR, CDR2 SFDVKD. The length of the CDR3 is 14 residues. The V segment lost 3 bases and the J segment 2 bases; nucleotides outside the gene matches: 2.

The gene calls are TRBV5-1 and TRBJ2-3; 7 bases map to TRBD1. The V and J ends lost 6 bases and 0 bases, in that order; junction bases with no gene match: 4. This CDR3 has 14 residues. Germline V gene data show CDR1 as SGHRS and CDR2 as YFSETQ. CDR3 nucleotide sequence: TGCGCCAGCACCCGGGACAGTAGCACAGATACGCAGTATTTT. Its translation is CASTRDSSTDTQYF. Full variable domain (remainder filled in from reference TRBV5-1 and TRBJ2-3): KAGVTQTPRYLIKTRGQQVTLSCSPISGHRSVSWYQQTPGQGLQFLFEYFSETQRNKGNFPGRFSGRQFSNSRSEMNVSTLELGDSALYLCASTRDSSTDTQYFGPGTRLTVL.

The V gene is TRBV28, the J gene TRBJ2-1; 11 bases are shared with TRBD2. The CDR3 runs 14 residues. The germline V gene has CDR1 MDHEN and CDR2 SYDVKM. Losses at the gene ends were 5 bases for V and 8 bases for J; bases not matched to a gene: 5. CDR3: CASSVSGRVDEQFF. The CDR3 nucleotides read TGTGCCAGCAGTGTTAGCGGGAGGGTCGATGAGCAGTTCTTC.

CDR3 sequence: CASSLGQGFTEAFF. The CDR3 DNA sequence: TGTGCCAGCAGTTTGGGACAGGGATTCACTGAAGCTTTCTTT. This chain uses TRBV28 with TRBJ1-1; 9 bases are a match to TRBD1. V trimming: 3 bases; J trimming: 4 bases; junction bases outside the gene matches: 3. Germline values: CDR1 MDHEN, CDR2 SYDVKM. The CDR3 sequence is 14 residues long.